One and the same sample provided the 21 T cell receptor beta chains below, sequenced in a study of blood T cell repertoires in COVID-19. Sequenced by immunoSEQ multiplex PCR; TCRdb stores in-frame clones only, minus some. The sample yields about 130,000 clones, 60% to 80% seen once. The sequencing input was peripheral blood. These receptors originate from a man older than 75 with COVID-19, enrolled during active disease.

The chain joins TRBV14 to TRBJ2-7; 10 bases align to TRBD1. Germline assignment: CDR1 SGHDN and CDR2 FVKESK. The junction had 5 bases not matched to a gene; V was cut back by 4 bases and J by 8 bases. The CDR3 is 13 residues long. CDR3 in DNA: TGTGCCAGCAGCCCTTCGGACAGGGGGAAGCAGTACTTC. Translating gives CASSPSDRGKQYF.

The gene calls are TRBV7-2 and TRBJ2-5, with D perhaps matching TRBD2 (5 bases). Germline assignment: CDR1 SGHTA and CDR2 FQGNSA. V shed 2 bases and J shed 5 bases, with 18 bases lying between them. The CDR3 loop spans 16 amino acids. The CDR3 spells CASSLRAGPSEETQYF. DNA for the CDR3: TGTGCCAGCAGCTTAAGGGCGGGCCCCTCTGAGGAGACCCAGTACTTC. Full variable domain (missing parts from reference TRBV7-2 and TRBJ2-5): GAGVSQSPSNKVTEKGKDVELRCDPISGHTALYWYRQSLGQGLEFLIYFQGNSAPDKSGLPSDRFSAERTGGSVSTLTIQRTQQEDSAVYLCASSLRAGPSEETQYFGPGTRLLVL.

The rearrangement uses TRBV2 and TRBJ2-1; 8 nucleotides match TRBD1. J gave up 0 bases and V 6 bases, and 4 bases lay outside the gene matches. This CDR3 contains 15 residues. Germline V CDR1 and CDR2: SNHLY, FYNNEI. CDR3 in amino acids: CASSRQGPSYNEQFF. CDR3 nucleotide sequence: TGTGCCAGCAGCAGACAGGGGCCCTCCTACAATGAGCAGTTCTTC.

This rearrangement joins TRBV18 to TRBJ1-3; D gene unclear. Trimming took off 0 bases at V and 2 bases at J, with 8 bases between the two ends. The CDR3 covers 15 residues. The germline gives CDR1 KGHSH, CDR2 LQKENI. The CDR3 protein is CASSPPGAAGNTIYF. CDR3 DNA sequence: TGTGCCAGCTCACCACCGGGAGCAGCTGGAAACACCATATATTTT.

The J gene is TRBJ1-1, the V gene TRBV6-5; D is possibly TRBD1 (6 bases). Germline values: CDR1 MNHEY, CDR2 SVGAGI. Trimming shortened V by 2 bases and J by 4 bases, and 11 bases separated the two germline ends. The CDR3 length is 14 residues. The CDR3 loop is CASSYRQGSTEAFF. CDR3 nucleotides: TGTGCCAGCAGTTACAGGCAGGGGAGCACTGAAGCTTTCTTT.

There are a few counts of this clone. The V and J genes are TRBV28 and TRBJ1-1; D possibly corresponds to TRBD1 (5 bases). The CDR3 sequence is 13 residues long. Germline loops: CDR1 MDHEN, CDR2 SYDVKM. The V and J ends lost 1 base and 8 bases respectively, with 11 bases between them. CDR3 loop: CASSLSGRVEAFF. In DNA form, the CDR3 reads TGTGCCAGCAGTTTATCAGGCAGGGTCGAAGCTTTCTTT.

The rearrangement links TRBV19 to TRBJ2-5, with a tentative D call TRBD1 (5 bases). The CDR3 is 14 residues long. Trimming took 3 bases from V and 2 from J, leaving 10 bases between them. The V gene's germline CDR1 is LNHDA and CDR2 SQIVND (reference sequence). In nucleotides, the CDR3 is TGTGCCAGTAGTATCAACCAGGGACAAGAGACCCAGTACTTC. It translates to CASSINQGQETQYF.

This clone was detected only a few times. This chain uses TRBV5-1 with TRBJ1-2, with D tentatively TRBD1 (5 bases). Trimming removed 2 bases from V and 5 bases from J, with 10 bases in between. The CDR3 spans 13 residues. Per the germline V gene, CDR1 is SGHRS and CDR2 is YFSETQ. CDR3 sequence reads: CASSFTQGYGYTF. DNA for the CDR3: TGCGCCAGCAGCTTTACCCAGGGTTATGGCTACACCTTC.

CDR3 bases: TGTGCCAGCAGTTCAGGGATCAGCTCTGGAAACACCATATATTTT. Its translation: CASSSGISSGNTIYF. V and J are TRBV6-6 and TRBJ1-3; D may be TRBD1 (5 bases). This CDR3 is built from 15 residues. Trimming left V 4 bases short and J 0 bases short, with 10 bases between. The V gene's germline CDR1 is MNHNY and CDR2 SVGAGI (reference sequence).

This sequence joins TRBV7-2 and TRBJ2-3; the match to TRBD2 covers 7 bases. From germline, CDR1 is SGHTA and CDR2 FQGNSA. The J segment lost 6 bases and the V segment lost 3 bases, leaving 6 bases of the junction unmatched. This CDR3 spans 14 amino acids. This CDR3 reads CASSLGGSLDTQYF. In nucleotides, the CDR3 is TGTGCCAGCAGCTTGGGAGGGTCCTTGGATACGCAGTATTTT.

The CDR3 loop is CASSARGKEQPQHF. As DNA, the CDR3 is TGTGCCAGCAGCGCGAGGGGGAAGGAGCAGCCCCAGCATTTT. The rearrangement links TRBV7-3 to TRBJ1-5, with D possibly being TRBD1 (6 bases). Germline V lookup: CDR1 SGHTA, CDR2 FQGTGA. V gave up 5 bases and J gave up 7 bases, with 15 bases separating them. The CDR3 covers 14 residues.

CDR3 in DNA: TGCAGTGCGATGAAAGCGGCTGAGCAGTTCTTC. This translates into CSAMKAAEQFF. The genes are TRBV20-1 and TRBJ2-1; D may be TRBD2 (5 bases). Trimming removed 6 bases at V and 9 bases at J, with 12 bases between. CDR3 length: 11 residues. Germline V CDR1 and CDR2: DFQATT, SNEGSKA (reference sequence).

The rearrangement uses TRBV9 and TRBJ1-2, with D possibly being TRBD1 (5 bases). This CDR3 comprises 15 residues. CDR1 and CDR2 from the germline V gene are SGDLS and YYNGEE. The V end was cut by 0 bases, the J end by 8 bases, with 17 bases between. The CDR3 protein is CASSVDQGGELGYTF. CDR3 DNA: TGTGCCAGCAGCGTAGATCAGGGAGGGGAGTTGGGCTACACCTTC.

This chain joins TRBV7-2 and TRBJ1-5; 7 nucleotides align to TRBD1. The junction had 5 bases not matched to a gene; V was cut back by 6 bases and J by 3 bases. This CDR3 region has 14 residues. In germline, CDR1 is SGHTA, CDR2 FQGNSA. The CDR3 spells CASRRDSINQPQHF. The CDR3 DNA follows: TGTGCCAGCAGGCGGGACAGCATCAATCAGCCCCAGCATTTT.

The V gene is TRBV18, the J gene TRBJ2-7, with 16 bases lining up with TRBD2. V lost 3 bases and J lost 2; bases outside the gene matches: 4. CDR1 is KGHSH, CDR2 LQKENI, per germline. The length of the CDR3 is 17 residues. DNA for the CDR3: TGTGCCAGCTCACCCCCCGGGACTAGCGGGAGGGCCTACGAGCAGTACTTC. Protein: CASSPPGTSGRAYEQYF.

This chain connects TRBV6-5 to TRBJ2-5; tentative D call: TRBD2 (5 bases). Trimming shortened V by 6 bases and J by 2 bases, and 16 bases separated the two germline ends. The CDR3 consists of 15 residues. Germline V CDR1 and CDR2: MNHEY, SVGAGI. Here the CDR3 DNA reads TGTGCCAGCAGCCCCGGGGATCTGAATCAAGAGACCCAGTACTTC. Its protein product is CASSPGDLNQETQYF.

The chain employs TRBV4-1 and TRBJ1-2; 7 bases map to TRBD1. CDR1 and CDR2 from the germline V gene are MGHRA and YSYEKL. Unmatched junction bases numbered 3, after V lost 0 bases and J lost 8 bases. This CDR3 region has 13 residues. CDR3 sequence reads: CASSQETGKGYTF. The CDR3 bases are TGCGCCAGCAGCCAAGAGACAGGGAAAGGCTACACCTTC.

This clone was picked up one time. This chain links TRBV5-1 with TRBJ1-6; 7 nucleotides match TRBD1. Germline V gives CDR1 SGHRS, CDR2 YFSETQ. The CDR3 has 17 amino acids. Unmatched junction bases numbered 13, after V lost 4 bases and J lost 6 bases. DNA for the CDR3: TGCGCCAGCAGCACGAATTTCAGGGGGATTAGTAATTCACCCCTCCACTTT. Translated, it gives CASSTNFRGISNSPLHF.

A remark on this clone: One end of the junction does not line up with germline, which may come from a read error. The chain employs TRBV28 and TRBJ1-1; the match to TRBD1 covers 7 bases. From germline, CDR1 is MDHEN and CDR2 SYDVKM. CDR3 length equals 14 residues. The CDR3 loop reads CASSPRGGLYRGLF. CDR3 in DNA: TGTGCCAGCAGCCCTCGGGGGGGGCTCTACAGGGGTCTCTTT.

In its sample, this clone was seen once. This chain links TRBV27 with TRBJ1-2, with D possibly matching TRBD1 (5 bases). Germline CDR1 MNHEY, CDR2 SMNVEV (reference sequence). V was cut by 2 bases and J by 2 bases, with 12 bases left in between. CDR3 length: 15 residues. The CDR3 here is CASSLNPGLNYGYTF. In DNA form, the CDR3 reads TGTGCCAGCAGTTTAAACCCAGGGCTAAACTATGGCTACACCTTC.

There are a few counts of this clone. The CDR3 region is CASSRDLSSYNEQFF. The CDR3 DNA follows: TGCGCCAGCAGTAGGGACTTGAGCTCCTACAATGAGCAGTTCTTC. This chain joins TRBV10-1 and TRBJ2-1; the D gene is possibly TRBD2 (6 bases). V gave up 5 bases and J gave up 0 bases, with 11 bases separating them. This CDR3 region has 15 residues. The germline CDR1 and CDR2 sequences are WNHNN and SYGVQD (reference sequence).